These 15 T cell receptor beta chains came from one sample sequenced in a study of monozygotic twins with inflammatory bowel disease. After re-calling the 5' RACE reads, TCRdb lists one entry per CDR3 protein, DNA absent. In all, the sample yields just over 300,000 distinct CDR3 sequences. The specimen sequenced was blood. The receptors were gathered from a human donor with ulcerative colitis or Crohn's disease, or a healthy co-twin of an affected twin (not recorded which).

The gene calls are TRBV25-1 and TRBJ2-6; absent DNA, TCRdb's TRBD1 call cannot be checked. Germline CDR1 and CDR2: MGHDK and SYGVNS. CDR3 size: 17 residues. The CDR3 protein is CASRAGTGLSGANVLTF.

CDR3 in amino acids: CSARLMIGGFSSYEQYF. The chain carries TRBV20-1 and TRBJ2-7. The CDR3 contains 17 residues. Per germline, CDR1 DFQATT and CDR2 SNEGSKA (reference sequence).

The chain joins TRBV6-2 or TRBV6-3 to TRBJ2-3. The CDR3 is 13 residues long. Germline CDR1 reads MNHEY; CDR2 reads SVGEGT. This CDR3 reads CASSYRASDTQYF.

The gene calls are TRBV27 and TRBJ2-7; there is no DNA to check the TCRdb D call of TRBD1. Germline CDR1 reads MNHEY; CDR2 reads SMNVEV (reference sequence). This CDR3 region has 12 residues. Here the CDR3 reads CASSHQGYEQYF.

V is TRBV7-8 and J is TRBJ1-1. This CDR3 comprises 13 residues. The germline CDR1 and CDR2 sequences are SGHVS and FQNEAQ. The CDR3 sequence is CASSRVIMTEAFF.

The chain is built from TRBV19 and TRBJ2-1. Germline V gene data show CDR1 as LNHDA and CDR2 as SQIVND (reference sequence). This CDR3 is 16 amino acids long. This CDR3 is CASSIDLVSRGGEQFF.

The chain carries TRBV5-1 and TRBJ1-2. The CDR3 contains 12 residues. Germline assignment: CDR1 SGHRS and CDR2 YFSETQ. The CDR3 here is CASSSAVNGYTF.

The rearrangement uses TRBV7-2 and TRBJ2-7; checking the TCRdb D call of TRBD1 is not possible without DNA. This CDR3 has 15 amino acids. Germline CDR1 is SGHTA and CDR2 is FQGNSA. The CDR3 loop reads CASSSWGLGTYEQYF.

The chain uses TRBV6-2 or TRBV6-3 and TRBJ2-1; TCRdb outputs TRBD1, but without DNA this stays unchecked. The CDR3 spans 13 residues. Germline CDR1 is MNHEY and CDR2 is SVGEGT. The CDR3 loop is CASSSGQADEQFF.

This chain connects TRBV6-2 or TRBV6-3 to TRBJ2-7; TCRdb returns TRBD1, unconfirmable since there is no DNA. The germline V gene encodes CDR1 MNHEY and CDR2 SVGEGT. The CDR3 has 14 amino acids. The CDR3 spells CASSYTGRVHEQYF.

V and J are TRBV24-1 and TRBJ2-3; without DNA, the TCRdb call of TRBD1 cannot be checked. Germline CDR1 and CDR2: KGHDR and SFDVKD. This CDR3 has 16 amino acids. CDR3 region: CATSDLSRPGTDTQYF.

The J gene is TRBJ2-5, the V gene TRBV20-1; no DNA is available, so the TRBD2 call from TCRdb remains unchecked. The CDR3 is 15 residues long. Germline V gives CDR1 DFQATT, CDR2 SNEGSKA (reference sequence). The CDR3 loop is CSAREGTSGRETQYF.

This chain connects TRBV5-4 to TRBJ1-4. CDR1 is SGHNT, CDR2 YYREEE, per germline (reference sequence). There are 16 residues in the CDR3. The CDR3 sequence: CASSIKATATNEKLFF.

The chain links TRBV5-1 to TRBJ2-2. Germline V gene data show CDR1 as SGHRS and CDR2 as YFSETQ. The CDR3 contains 15 residues. CDR3 loop: CASSFRFENTGELFF.

The gene calls are TRBV5-1 and TRBJ1-2. The CDR3 is 16 amino acids. CDR1 is SGHRS, CDR2 YFSETQ, per germline. CDR3 residues: CASSLEWGESPHGYTF.